The T cell receptor (beta chain) described here comes from a study of blood T cell repertoires in COVID-19. Study summary: PBMCs, B-cell-depleted T cells, or T cells provided the cDNA or gDNA that made up the material.

Sequenced by immunoSEQ multiplex PCR; TCRdb stores in-frame clones only, minus some. The repertoire holds about 300,000 clones, with around 89% as singletons. The V gene's germline CDR1 is SGHNT and CDR2 YYREEE (reference sequence). The length of the CDR3 is 13 residues. V was pared by 2 bases and J by 4 bases, with 9 bases between. The clonotype was recovered from a woman in her twenties or thirties who had recovered from COVID-19. V and J are TRBV5-4 and TRBJ2-5; maybe TRBD1 (6 bases). Sequenced material: peripheral blood. The CDR3 here is CASSFNRAETQYF. The CDR3 DNA reads as TGTGCCAGCAGCTTCAACAGGGCAGAGACCCAGTACTTC.